This is a list of T cell receptor beta chains from one sample in a study of tumor-infiltrating lymphocytes in primary liver carcinoma. TCRdb re-derived calls from the multiplex PCR reads in MiXCR, one entry per CDR3 protein. Of about 320,000 distinct CDR3 sequences listed, about 60% are singletons. The sequenced sample consisted of peripheral blood. These receptors were taken from a man aged 35 to 55 with primary liver carcinoma and hepatitis B virus infection. Each CDR3 is given without its conserved first and last residue. The order of the fields is CDR3 protein, V gene, D gene. A D gene is named only where the DNA matches it firmly.

AMHDNSGTEAF,TRBV10-3,.
AWIVGGANVLT,TRBV30,.
ASSFSIPDSYNEQL,TRBV6-5,.
AGSEIRGPVGYT,TRBV11-1,TRBD1
ASSLGLATYEEY,TRBV11-2,.
ASSQDTGNYGYT,TRBV14,.
ASSFETDTQY,TRBV5-6,.
ASSLAGGSQETQY,TRBV5-4,.
TSSSGPGTGSYEQC,TRBV11-3,TRBD1
ASSQEEGWSYEQY,TRBV4-3,.